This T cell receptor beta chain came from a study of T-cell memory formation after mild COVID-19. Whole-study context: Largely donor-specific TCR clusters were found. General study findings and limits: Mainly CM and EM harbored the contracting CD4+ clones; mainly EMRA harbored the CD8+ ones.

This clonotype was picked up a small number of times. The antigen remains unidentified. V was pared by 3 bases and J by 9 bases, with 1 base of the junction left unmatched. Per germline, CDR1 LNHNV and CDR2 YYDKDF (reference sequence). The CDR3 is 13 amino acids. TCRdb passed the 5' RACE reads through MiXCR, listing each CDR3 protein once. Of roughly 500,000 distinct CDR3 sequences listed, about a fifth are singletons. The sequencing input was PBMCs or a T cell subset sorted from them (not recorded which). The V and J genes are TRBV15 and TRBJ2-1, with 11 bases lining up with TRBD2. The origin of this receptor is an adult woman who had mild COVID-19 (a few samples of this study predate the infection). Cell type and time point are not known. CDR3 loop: CATSRTSGTEQFF. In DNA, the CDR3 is TGTGCCACCAGCAGGACTAGCGGGACTGAGCAGTTCTTC. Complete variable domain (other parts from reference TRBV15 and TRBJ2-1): DAMVIQNPRYQVTQFGKPVTLSCSQTLNHNVMYWYQQKSSQAPKLLFHYYDKDFNNEADTPDNFQSRRPNTSFCFLDIRSPGLGDTAMYLCATSRTSGTEQFFGPGTRLTVL.